This T cell receptor (beta chain) was documented in a study of blood T cell repertoires in COVID-19 (TCRdb year 2020). About the full investigation: Samples covering the acute and convalescent phases of COVID-19 were provided by collaborators in the United States, Italy and Spain. The prospective study material was composed of cDNA or gDNA derived from T cells, B-cell-depleted T cells, or PBMCs. Subjects who had been exposed to COVID-19, were actively infected with it, or had recovered from it provided the deeply sampled blood TCRbeta repertoires that made up the dataset. The repertoires were released in a freely available public database meant as a resource for research on the immune response to SARS-CoV-2. Samples were obtained from the ongoing ImmuneRACE study (first 160 participants) and from 1,254 subjects provided by 6 global collaborators. A de-identified subject ID, COVID-19 status, age in years and sex were almost always included in the sample metadata. Where HLA class I and class II types were available, the types were taken from metadata supplied by the sample provider, not from assay-based typing. Paper-wide results and their limitations: The quantity of clinical and demographic metadata differed by source and by participant and was supplied without curation.

The CDR3 goes from the cysteine to the phenylalanine over 15 residues. The read is trimmed to its CDR3 DNA, 45 bases read in frame from base 1. V is reduced by 2 bases and J by 2 bases, leaving a spacing of 14 bases between them. The CDR1 and CDR2 encoded by the germline V gene are SQVTM and ANQGSEA. Notes on this clone: Its antigen remains unidentified. No quality values exist for individual bases; no much larger clone is one base distant.

In Seattle, one collaborating source enrolled patients while the infection was active and tracked those patients longitudinally over the course of disease. Each collaborating institution followed its own protocols to collect whole blood in K2EDTA tubes. For TCRbeta analysis, collaborators shipped samples as frozen whole blood, isolated PBMCs, or DNA extracted from either of those sample types. The immunoSEQ Assay, a bias-controlled multiplex PCR, was used to amplify TCRbeta CDR3 regions from genomic DNA. The study's processing was this. The number of nucleated cells in each sample was estimated by amplification of reference gene primers within the assay. To quantify the absolute abundance of each unique TCRbeta CDR3 rearrangement, sequence reads were collapsed and filtered. For each sample, productive Simpson clonality was calculated as the square root of Simpson's diversity index over productive rearrangements. This is the immuneACCESS table as TCRdb keeps it, with only in-frame sequences that have V and J called. A part of the clones is gone; compared with another copy, unresolved V genes explain less than half, and the rest is unexplained. V and J calls and clone size are copied from that table; D and trimming were computed from the DNA. The sample contains some 400,000 clones, over 75% of them found a single time. Roughly 10% of the sample rests with the top ten.

The receptor comes from a woman in her 30s with COVID-19, enrolled during active disease. The source material was peripheral blood. The rearrangement combines TRBV29-1 with TRBJ2-3, and perhaps TRBD2 as D gene, on 6 matching bases. The nucleotide sequence reads as follows: TGCAGCGTTGAATGGGGGAGGAACCCCACAGATACGCAGTATTTT. The encoded protein is CSVEWGRNPTDTQYF.